Reported below is one T cell receptor beta chain. In the original analysis: By means of reference gene primer amplification, nucleated cell counts were estimated. Some clones are missing from TCRdb's copy, which holds only in-frame ones; the method was immunoSEQ multiplex PCR. The DNA gave D and trimming, while V, J and clone size come from that table. This repertoire shows tens of thousands of clones, 89% found once; its top ten account for roughly 1.4%. This entry comes from a study of blood T cell repertoires in COVID-19. Germline CDR1 reads SGHVS; CDR2 reads FQNEAQ. The V and J ends lost 3 bases and 0 bases, in that order; junction bases with no gene match: 12. The CDR3 totals 19 residues.

Sequenced input: peripheral blood. This receptor was obtained from a man aged 60 to 69 with acute or convalescent COVID-19. The rearrangement joins TRBV7-8 to TRBJ2-2; 8 bases agree with TRBD1. CDR3 protein: CASSLRRGTGRSNTGELFF. Here the CDR3 DNA reads TGTGCCAGCAGCTTGAGAAGGGGGACAGGCCGCTCGAACACCGGGGAGCTGTTTTTT.